This TCR beta chain was recovered during a study of shared clonotypes between healthy human individuals. Whole-study findings and limits: The generation probabilities recorded for non-shared clonotypes fell below those of clonotypes shared by all four donors. It was only blood that was sampled, and tissue repertoires likely differ. Read depth was anticipated to influence clonotype sharing among donors. Among a handful of donors, around 5% of naive CD4 clonotypes were found in common.

V dropped 3 bases and J dropped 4; count of bases not matched to a gene: 9. The V gene's germline CDR1 is SGHDN and CDR2 FVKESK. The CDR3 extends over 16 amino acids. About this clone: As yet, its antigen is unknown.

Profiled with immunoSEQ multiplex PCR; TCRdb holds only in-frame clones, not every one. The sample carries 330,000 or so clones, roughly 70% recorded once. The J gene is TRBJ1-2, the V gene TRBV14, with 9 bases fitting TRBD1. Sequencing input: memory CD4+ T cells sorted from blood. Subset denoted: CD45RA-negative fraction. The TCR was taken from a man aged 30-40 years in good health. The CDR3 bases are TGTGCCAGCAGCCAGGCCGCCGGGACAGGGCCCTATGGCTACACCTTC. Translating gives CASSQAAGTGPYGYTF.